This T cell receptor (beta chain) comes out of a study of regulatory and conventional T cells in RAG deficiency. The study, taken as a whole, reports: Other subsets showed 8.5 to 10-fold reductions, but Treg unique TCR beta sequences fell roughly 93-fold in these patients.

The assay was immunoSEQ multiplex PCR, and TCRdb's table has in-frame clones only and misses some. The data hold under 35,000 clones, with around 89% observed a single time. The germline gives CDR1 LGHNT, CDR2 FRNRAP. Trimming removed 4 bases from V and 2 bases from J; junction bases left unmatched: 24. The CDR3 totals 21 residues. Of note for this clone: Antigen: not known. Other DNA sequences in the same sample also yield this CDR3.

These data were likewise used in another study, on regulatory T cells. That source adds: Primers: 52 TRBV forward and 13 TRBJ reverse.

The genes are TRBV12-5 and TRBJ1-2, with 8 bases that match TRBD1. Sequencing input: CD8+ T cells sorted from blood. This sequence was found in a human donor in good health. The CDR3 sequence: CASGCTSPLWAGGPSNYGYTF. CDR3 coding DNA: TGTGCTAGTGGTTGCACTTCTCCCCTATGGGCAGGGGGCCCCTCAAACTATGGCTACACCTTC.